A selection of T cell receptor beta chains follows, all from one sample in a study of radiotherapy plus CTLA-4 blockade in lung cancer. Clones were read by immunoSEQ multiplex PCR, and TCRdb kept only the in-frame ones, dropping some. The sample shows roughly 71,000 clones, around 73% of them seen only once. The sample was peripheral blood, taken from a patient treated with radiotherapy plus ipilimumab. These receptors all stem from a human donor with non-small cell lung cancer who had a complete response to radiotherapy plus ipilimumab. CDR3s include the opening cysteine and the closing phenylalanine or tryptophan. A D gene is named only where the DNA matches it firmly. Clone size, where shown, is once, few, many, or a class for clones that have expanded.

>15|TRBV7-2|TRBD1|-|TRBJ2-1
TGTGCCAGCAGCTGGACAGGGGAGGGGAACAATGAGCAGTTCTTC
CASSWTGEGNNEQFF
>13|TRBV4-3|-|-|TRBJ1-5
TGCGCCAGTAGCCAAGATCACGCGGAGCCCCAGCATTTT
CASSQDHAEPQHF
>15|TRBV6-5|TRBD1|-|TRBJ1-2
TGTGCCAGCAGTCGACAGGGGAAGTCGAACTATGGCTACACCTTC
CASSRQGKSNYGYTF
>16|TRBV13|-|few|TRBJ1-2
TGTGCCAGCAGCTTATCGTCCCTAGAAGGGGGCTATGGCTACACCTTC
CASSLSSLEGGYGYTF
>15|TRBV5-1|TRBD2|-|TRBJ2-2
TGCGCCAGCAGCCGCGGGGGGGCGAACACCGGGGAGCTGTTTTTT
CASSRGGANTGELFF
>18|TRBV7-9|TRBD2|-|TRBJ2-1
TGTGCCAGCACCCCGCCCGCGACCGCGACTAGCGGGTACAATGAGCAGTTCTTC
CASTPPATATSGYNEQFF
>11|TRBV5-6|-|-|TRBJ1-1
TGTGCCAGCAGCTTGGGGGACGCAGCTTTCTTT
CASSLGDAAFF
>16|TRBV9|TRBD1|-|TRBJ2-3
TGTGCCAGCAGCCCGGACAGGGGCACCGGGACAGATACGCAGTATTTT
CASSPDRGTGTDTQYF
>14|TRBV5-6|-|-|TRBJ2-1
TGTGCCAGCAGCTGGTATACTACCTCGAATGAGCAGTTCTTC
CASSWYTTSNEQFF
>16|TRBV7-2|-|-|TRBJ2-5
TGTGCCAGCAGCTTGGGGGGGCAGGGTCCCATGGAGACCCAGTACTTC
CASSLGGQGPMETQYF
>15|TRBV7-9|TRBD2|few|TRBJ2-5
TGTGCCAGCAGCCCCCGGACTAGCGGGGGGGAGACCCAGTACTTC
CASSPRTSGGETQYF
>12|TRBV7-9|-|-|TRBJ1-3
TGTGCCAGCAGCTTACCCCAGGGCACCATATATTTT
CASSLPQGTIYF
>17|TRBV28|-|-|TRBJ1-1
TGTGCCAGCAGTTTCCCAGGAGGGGGGGAAGAGAACACTGAAGCTTTCTTT
CASSFPGGGEENTEAFF
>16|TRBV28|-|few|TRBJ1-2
TGTGCCAGCACCTCAGGTCTACAAGGGGGGCGCGATGGCTACACCTTC
CASTSGLQGGRDGYTF
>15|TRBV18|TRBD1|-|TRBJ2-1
TGTGCCAGCTCACCACAGGGACAGGGCCCGAATGAGCAGTTCTTC
CASSPQGQGPNEQFF
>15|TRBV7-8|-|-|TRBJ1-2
TGTGCCAGCAGCTTTGGAGGGAGGCAGGGCTATGGCTACACCTTC
CASSFGGRQGYGYTF
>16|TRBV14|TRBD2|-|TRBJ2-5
TGTGCCAGCAGCCGCGAAGCGGGAGGGCCATTGGAGACCCAGTACTTC
CASSREAGGPLETQYF
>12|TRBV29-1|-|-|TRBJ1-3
TGCAGCGTTGATCGGGGACGGGACACCATATATTTT
CSVDRGRDTIYF
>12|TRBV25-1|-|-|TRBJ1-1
TGTGCCAGCAGTCAGGGTTACACTGAAGCTTTCTTT
CASSQGYTEAFF
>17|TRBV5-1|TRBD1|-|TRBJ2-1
TGCGCCAGCAGCTTGGACGCCGGGACAGGGGTCTACAATGAGCAGTTCTTC
CASSLDAGTGVYNEQFF
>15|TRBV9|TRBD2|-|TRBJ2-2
TGTGCCAGCAGCCCCTGGCGGGAGGCTTGGGGGGAGCTGTTTTTT
CASSPWREAWGELFF
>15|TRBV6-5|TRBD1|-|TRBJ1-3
TGTGCCAGCAGACCGGACAGGGGCTATGGAAACACCATATATTTT
CASRPDRGYGNTIYF
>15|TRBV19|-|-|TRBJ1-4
TGTGCCAGTAGTCCGTTAAGGGCAACTAATGAAAAACTGTTTTTT
CASSPLRATNEKLFF
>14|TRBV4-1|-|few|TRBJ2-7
TGCGCCAGCTCCCTTAGAACGGACTCCTACGAGCAGTACTTC
CASSLRTDSYEQYF
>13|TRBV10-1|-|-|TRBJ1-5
TGCGCCAGCAGCCCGGGACGGGGTCAGCCCCAGCATTTT
CASSPGRGQPQHF
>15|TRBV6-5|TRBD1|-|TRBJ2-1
TGTGCCAGCAGTCGACAGGGCGAGTCCTACAATGAGCAGTTCTTC
CASSRQGESYNEQFF
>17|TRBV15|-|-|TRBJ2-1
TGTGCCACCAGCAGAGAGACCAACGTTTTCTCCTACAATGAGCAGTTCTTC
CATSRETNVFSYNEQFF
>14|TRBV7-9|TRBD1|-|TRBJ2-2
TGTGCCAGCGGCGGGACAGGGTCGGCCGGGGAGCTGTTTTTT
CASGGTGSAGELFF
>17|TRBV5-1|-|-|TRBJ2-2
TGCGCCAGCAGCTTGGTGGCAGGGCCTTTTAACACCGGGGAGCTGCTTTTT
CASSLVAGPFNTGELLF